Shown below are 19 T cell receptor beta chains from a single sample sequenced in a study of T cells in localized non-small cell lung cancer. Sequencing used immunoSEQ multiplex PCR; TCRdb keeps in-frame clones, though not all of them. Among over 45,000 clones listed, roughly 90% were seen once. The sequenced sample was peripheral blood, obtained before any cancer treatment. The source is a man aged 40 to 75 with stage I squamous cell lung carcinoma.

The gene calls are TRBV7-2 and TRBJ2-3; 11 bases are a match to TRBD2. Germline CDR1 reads SGHTA; CDR2 reads FQGNSA. The CDR3 has 16 amino acids. Trimming removed 1 base from V and 5 bases from J; junction bases left unmatched: 5. The CDR3 DNA follows: TGTGCCAGCAGCTTAGGGCTAGCGGGAGGAGGAGATACGCAGTATTTT. Protein: CASSLGLAGGGDTQYF.

This clone came up once. The chain employs TRBV18 and TRBJ2-1; D remains unclear. V lost 6 bases, J lost 0 bases, and 12 bases lay in between. The length of the CDR3 is 15 residues. The germline CDR1 and CDR2 sequences are KGHSH and LQKENI. The CDR3 loop reads CASSPTGSSYNEQFF. The CDR3, as DNA: TGTGCCAGCTCTCCGACGGGTAGCTCCTACAATGAGCAGTTCTTC.

V and J are TRBV4-3 and TRBJ2-7; 10 positions match TRBD1. This CDR3 spans 17 amino acids. The germline V gene has CDR1 LGHNA and CDR2 YSLEER. The trim removed 4 bases at V and 2 bases at J, leaving 11 bases unmatched. CDR3: CASSRREVGTGAYEQYF. The DNA of the CDR3 is TGCGCCAGCAGCCGGAGGGAGGTAGGGACAGGGGCCTACGAGCAGTACTTC.

The chain uses TRBV7-3 and TRBJ1-3; D uncertain. This CDR3 comprises 13 residues. CDR1 and CDR2 from the germline V gene are SGHTA and FQGTGA. The V end lost 3 bases, the J end lost 7 bases, and 10 bases lay between the germline ends. The CDR3 nucleotides read TGTGCCAGCAGCTTGAGTGATGGGAACACCATATATTTT. Translating gives CASSLSDGNTIYF.

The chain employs TRBV6-5 and TRBJ2-1, with D hard to call. The ends were cut back, 7 bases at V and 8 bases at J, with 15 bases in the middle. The CDR3 is made up of 13 amino acids. In germline, CDR1 is MNHEY, CDR2 SVGAGI. The CDR3 DNA is TGTGCCAGCAAAAAAACAGCCCCTCATGAGCAGTTCTTC. This codes for CASKKTAPHEQFF.

This clone was detected only once. The chain is built from TRBV6-5 and TRBJ2-1; 14 positions match TRBD2. V was clipped by 2 bases and J by 10 bases; unmatched bases: 4. The V gene's germline CDR1 is MNHEY and CDR2 SVGAGI. CDR3 length: 15 amino acids. The CDR3 loop reads CASSYGTSGRREQFF. The CDR3 bases are TGTGCCAGCAGTTACGGGACTAGCGGGAGACGAGAGCAGTTCTTC.

This chain connects TRBV15 to TRBJ1-4; D is possibly TRBD1 (5 bases). CDR3 length equals 16 residues. Trimming took off 2 bases at V and 3 bases at J, with 13 bases between the two ends. Looked up from germline, CDR1 is LNHNV and CDR2 is YYDKDF (reference sequence). The chain's CDR3 is CATSRYLGTANEKLFF. CDR3 DNA: TGTGCCACCAGCAGATACCTTGGGACGGCTAATGAAAAACTGTTTTTT.

V is TRBV15 and J is TRBJ2-1; 7 nucleotides line up with TRBD1. CDR3 length equals 17 residues. CDR1 is LNHNV, CDR2 YYDKDF, per germline (reference sequence). Losses at the gene ends were 4 bases for V and 5 bases for J; bases not matched to a gene: 14. CDR3: CATSTILTGTVNNEQFF. As DNA, the CDR3 is TGTGCCACCAGCACGATTCTCACCGGGACAGTCAACAATGAGCAGTTCTTC.

The V call is TRBV28, the J call TRBJ2-5; TRBD1 is a possible D gene (6 bases). Germline loops: CDR1 MDHEN, CDR2 SYDVKM. Between the trimmed V and J ends, which lost 5 bases and 5 bases, there was a span of 18 bases. The CDR3 covers 15 residues. As DNA, the CDR3 is TGTGCCAGCAGTGGGGGTGTACAGGGCAGGGAGACCCAGTACTTC. Translated, it gives CASSGGVQGRETQYF.

V gene TRBV28 combines with J gene TRBJ1-4; tentatively, D is TRBD1 (5 bases). The CDR3 runs to 16 residues. V lost 3 bases to trimming and J lost 3 bases, with 14 bases between them. Germline-derived CDR1 and CDR2 are MDHEN and SYDVKM. The CDR3 is CASSLGSGPANEKLFF. CDR3 sequence (DNA): TGTGCCAGCAGTTTGGGCTCAGGGCCGGCTAATGAAAAACTGTTTTTT.

V gene TRBV29-1 combines with J gene TRBJ1-5; D not certain. V was pared by 4 bases and J by 2 bases, with 6 bases between. The germline V gene encodes CDR1 SQVTM and CDR2 ANQGSEA. The length of the CDR3 is 12 residues. CDR3 protein: CSVGEGNQPQHF. CDR3 DNA sequence: TGCAGCGTTGGTGAGGGCAATCAGCCCCAGCATTTT.

The chain links TRBV6-6 to TRBJ2-7; D may be TRBD1 (7 bases). Germline V gene data show CDR1 as MNHNY and CDR2 as SVGAGI (reference sequence). The CDR3 is 12 residues long. The V end was cut by 6 bases, the J end by 4 bases, with 10 bases between. CDR3 DNA sequence: TGTGCCAGCAGCCCAGGGGGGTACGAGCAGTACTTC. This sequence encodes CASSPGGYEQYF.

V is TRBV6-5 and J is TRBJ2-3; 7 bases line up with TRBD2. The length of the CDR3 is 13 residues. Trimming cost V 5 bases and J 9 bases; bases outside gene matches: 8. CDR1 is MNHEY and CDR2 is SVGAGI in the germline V gene. The CDR3 nucleotides read TGTGCCAGCAGTCCACCGGGACTAATGACGCAGTATTTT. Its translation: CASSPPGLMTQYF.

This chain joins TRBV2 and TRBJ2-2; TRBD2 agrees at 11 bases. Germline CDR1 SNHLY, CDR2 FYNNEI. The CDR3 length is 14 residues. J lost 7 bases, V lost 8 bases, and 6 bases had no gene match. The CDR3 is CASDSGRADGELFF. The CDR3 DNA reads TGTGCCAGCGATAGCGGGAGGGCCGACGGGGAGCTGTTTTTT.

The rearrangement joins TRBV7-9 to TRBJ2-1; TRBD2 matches at 7 bases. The CDR3 has 17 amino acids. Germline-derived CDR1 and CDR2 are SEHNR and FQNEAQ (reference sequence). The V segment lost 5 bases and the J segment 2 bases; nucleotides outside the gene matches: 12. CDR3 protein: CASSPGGAGRAYNEQFF. CDR3 nucleotides: TGTGCCAGCAGCCCAGGTGGGGCAGGGAGGGCCTACAATGAGCAGTTCTTC.

The CDR3 region has the DNA TGTGCCAGCAGCGAAGGATACGGATACAATGAGCAGTTCTTC. Amino acids: CASSEGYGYNEQFF. This chain joins TRBV7-3 and TRBJ2-1; D unresolved. The CDR3 consists of 14 residues. Germline V gives CDR1 SGHTA, CDR2 FQGTGA. V lost 5 bases and J 4 bases, leaving 12 bases between the germline ends.

This clone has a handful of counts. This chain connects TRBV10-3 to TRBJ2-5, with 9 bases fitting TRBD1. Germline assignment: CDR1 ENHRY and CDR2 SYGVKD. The CDR3 is 15 residues long. Trimming cost V 5 bases and J 5 bases; bases outside gene matches: 9. CDR3: CAISPGTGRLETQYF. The CDR3, as DNA: TGTGCCATCAGTCCCGGGACAGGGAGGTTGGAGACCCAGTACTTC.

This clone was seen just once. V and J are TRBV14 and TRBJ2-1; the D is unclear. The ends were cut back, 5 bases at V and 0 bases at J, with 14 bases in the middle. This CDR3 has 16 amino acids. Germline V gene data show CDR1 as SGHDN and CDR2 as FVKESK. CDR3 amino acids: CASSRFAPSSYNEQFF. DNA of the CDR3: TGTGCCAGCAGCAGGTTCGCCCCGAGCTCCTACAATGAGCAGTTCTTC.

The genes are TRBV27 and TRBJ1-2; D is perhaps TRBD1 (5 bases). The CDR3 covers 14 residues. Germline CDR1 reads MNHEY; CDR2 reads SMNVEV (reference sequence). The ends were cut back, 6 bases at V and 2 bases at J, with 13 bases in the middle. In DNA, the CDR3 is TGTGCCAGCAGCCCATCAGGGAGGAACTATGGCTACACCTTC. It encodes CASSPSGRNYGYTF.